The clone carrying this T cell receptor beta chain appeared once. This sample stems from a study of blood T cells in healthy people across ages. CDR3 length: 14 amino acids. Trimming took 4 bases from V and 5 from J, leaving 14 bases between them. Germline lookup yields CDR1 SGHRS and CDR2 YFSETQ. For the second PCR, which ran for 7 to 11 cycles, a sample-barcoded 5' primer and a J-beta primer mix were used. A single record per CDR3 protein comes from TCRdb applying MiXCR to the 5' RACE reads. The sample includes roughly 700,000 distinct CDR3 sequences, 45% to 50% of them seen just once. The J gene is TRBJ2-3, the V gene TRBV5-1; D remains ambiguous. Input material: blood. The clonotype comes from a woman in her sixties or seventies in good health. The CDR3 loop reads CASSTGPAKDTQYF. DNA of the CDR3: TGCGCCAGCAGCACCGGACCGGCAAAAGATACGCAGTATTTT.